The next 24 T cell receptor beta chains were all read from a single sample in a study of blood T cell repertoires in COVID-19. This table comes from immunoSEQ multiplex PCR, and its TCRdb copy is limited to in-frame clones, with some not included. The sample holds 110,000 to 150,000 clones, over 75% seen once. Sequencing was done on a sample of peripheral blood. Receptor source: a woman aged 45-65 years with acute or convalescent COVID-19.

CDR3 sequence reads: CASSSYGGLSTEAFF. For the CDR3, the DNA is TGTGCCAGCAGCTCCTATGGCGGGTTGAGCACTGAAGCTTTCTTT. This chain joins TRBV7-6 and TRBJ1-1; D not certain. CDR1 and CDR2 from the germline V gene are SGHVS and FNYEAQ. Between the trimmed V and J ends, which lost 4 bases and 4 bases, there was a span of 16 bases. The CDR3 is 15 residues long.

This sequence joins TRBV4-1 and TRBJ1-2; a possible D gene is TRBD1 (6 bases). Germline V CDR1 and CDR2: MGHRA, YSYEKL. V was cut by 6 bases and J by 6 bases, with 26 bases left in between. The CDR3 has 17 amino acids. CDR3 nucleotides: TGCGCCAGCAGTCTCGACCCGGAAACAGGGTGGGCCCATGGCTACACCTTC. Amino acids: CASSLDPETGWAHGYTF.

In the case of this clone: At one of its ends the junction is not consistent with the germline gene, which may arise from a read error. This sequence joins TRBV7-7 and TRBJ2-1; 14 nucleotides align to TRBD2. Germline V gives CDR1 SSHAT, CDR2 FNYEAQ (reference sequence). The CDR3 contains 15 residues. In DNA form, the CDR3 reads TGTGCTAGCAGCTCCCCGGGACTAGCGGGGGATGAGCAGTTCTTC. This gives the protein CASSSPGLAGDEQFF.

The V gene is TRBV9, the J gene TRBJ1-6, with 7 bases identical to TRBD1. V shed 4 bases, J shed 8 bases, and the junction held 6 bases outside the gene matches. CDR3 length: 14 amino acids. Germline CDR1 is SGDLS and CDR2 is YYNGEE. CDR3 sequence (DNA): TGTGCCAGCAGCTGGGCAGGGACAGATTCACCCCTCCACTTT. Translated, it gives CASSWAGTDSPLHF.

The V call is TRBV3-1 (or the pseudogene TRBV3-2), the J call TRBJ1-2; TRBD1 might be the D (6 bases). This CDR3 has 12 residues. CDR1 and CDR2 (germline): LGHDT, YNNKEL (reference sequence). V was trimmed by 5 bases and J by 5 bases, leaving 9 bases between them. CDR3 bases: TGTGCCAGCAGCGAAGGACAGTATGGCTACACCTTC. Its protein is CASSEGQYGYTF.

The count of this clone is one. The chain recombines TRBV2 with TRBJ2-7; TRBD1 matches 7 bases. This CDR3 region has 14 residues. Germline V gene lookup returns CDR1 SNHLY and CDR2 FYNNEI. V lost 6 bases to trimming and J lost 5 bases; unmatched junction nucleotides: 10. The CDR3 spells CASSKAGQAHEQYF. For the CDR3, the DNA is TGTGCCAGCAGCAAAGCCGGACAGGCCCACGAGCAGTACTTC. Full variable domain (rest looked up from reference TRBV2 and TRBJ2-7): EPEVTQTPSHQVTQMGQEVILRCVPISNHLYFYWYRQILGQKVEFLVSFYNNEISEKSEIFDDQFSVERPDGSNFTLKIRSTKLEDSAMYFCASSKAGQAHEQYFGPGTRLTVT.

A few counts support this clone. The V and J genes are TRBV7-9 and TRBJ1-5; D is unresolved. Trimming stripped 5 bases from V and 6 bases from J, with 14 bases between. The CDR3 is 14 amino acids. Per the germline V gene, CDR1 is SEHNR and CDR2 is FQNEAQ (reference sequence). CDR3 nucleotides: TGTGCCAGCAGCGAGGGCGGGAGGGCTCAGCCCCAGCATTTT. Its protein is CASSEGGRAQPQHF.

The chain is built from TRBV12-5 and TRBJ1-6; TRBD1 matches at 7 bases. Germline V CDR1 and CDR2: LGHNT, FRNRAP. The CDR3 sequence is 12 residues long. J lost 9 bases, V lost 6 bases, and 2 bases had no gene match. The CDR3 coding sequence is TGTGCTAGTGGCCAGGGGGGTTCACCCCTCCACTTT. This translates into CASGQGGSPLHF.

Concerning this clone: Other DNA sequences within the sample encode an identical CDR3. V and J are TRBV24-1 and TRBJ2-2; D may be TRBD1 (5 bases). V was cut by 0 bases and J by 5 bases, with 6 bases left in between. CDR1 and CDR2 (germline): KGHDR, SFDVKD. This CDR3 contains 14 residues. The CDR3 region has the DNA TGTGCCACCAGTGATTTGAGGGGTACCGGGGAGCTGTTTTTT. Protein product: CATSDLRGTGELFF.

The chain is built from TRBV12-5 and TRBJ1-2; the D gene is possibly TRBD1 (5 bases). V shed 6 bases and J shed 1 base, with 9 bases lying between them. The CDR3 length is 13 residues. The germline gives CDR1 LGHNT, CDR2 FRNRAP. The CDR3 DNA is TGTGCTAGTGGCCGGGGGGTTAACTATGGCTACACCTTC. This encodes CASGRGVNYGYTF.

The V and J genes are TRBV10-3 and TRBJ1-2; TRBD1 matches 8 bases. V shed 6 bases, J shed 6 bases, and the junction held 9 bases outside the gene matches. CDR3 size: 14 residues. Germline V gene sequence: CDR1 ENHRY, CDR2 SYGVKD. Here the CDR3 reads CAISSGQGGNGYTF. The DNA of the CDR3 is TGTGCCATCAGCTCCGGACAGGGTGGCAATGGCTACACCTTC.

The genes are TRBV7-9 and TRBJ1-4; TRBD1 matches at 7 bases. CDR1 and CDR2 from the germline V gene are SEHNR and FQNEAQ (reference sequence). Losses at the gene ends were 4 bases for V and 8 bases for J; bases not matched to a gene: 19. CDR3 size: 18 residues. The CDR3 nucleotides are TGTGCCAGCAGCTCCGACTTGACAGGGAATCTAGGAGTGGAAAAACTGTTTTTT. It encodes CASSSDLTGNLGVEKLFF. The full variable domain, with the rest looked up from reference TRBV7-9 and TRBJ1-4, is DTGVSQNPRHKITKRGQNVTFRCDPISEHNRLYWYRQTLGQGPEFLTYFQNEAQLEKSRLLSDRFSAERPKGSFSTLEIQRTEQGDSAMYLCASSSDLTGNLGVEKLFFGSGTQLSVL.

The chain joins TRBV7-6 to TRBJ1-5; 8 nucleotides match TRBD1. This CDR3 is 15 amino acids long. J lost 4 bases, V lost 4 bases, and 6 bases had no gene match. Germline CDR1 and CDR2: SGHVS and FNYEAQ. CDR3 loop: CASSSSGTGNQPQHF. Written as DNA, the CDR3 is TGTGCCAGCAGCTCCTCCGGGACAGGTAATCAGCCCCAGCATTTT.

The V call is TRBV3-1 (or the pseudogene TRBV3-2), the J call TRBJ2-7; 7 bases align to TRBD2. Looked up from germline, CDR1 is LGHDT and CDR2 is YNNKEL (reference sequence). The CDR3 is made up of 14 amino acids. V trimming: 8 bases; J trimming: 1 base; junction bases outside the gene matches: 8. The CDR3 nucleotides read TGTGCCAGCGGTCCGGGACTACAATCCTACGAGCAGTACTTC. The encoded protein is CASGPGLQSYEQYF.

This rearrangement joins TRBV3-1 (or the pseudogene TRBV3-2) to TRBJ2-3; 7 bases fit TRBD2. There are 16 residues in the CDR3. Germline CDR1 and CDR2: LGHDT and YNNKEL (reference sequence). The V gene end was trimmed by 0 bases and the J gene end by 0 bases; junction bases not matched to a gene: 3. The CDR3 region is CASSQDPAGSTDTQYF. CDR3 DNA: TGTGCCAGCAGCCAAGATCCAGCGGGAAGCACAGATACGCAGTATTTT.

V usage is TRBV27 and J usage is TRBJ2-2, with D possibly being TRBD1 (6 bases). The V and J ends lost 8 bases and 5 bases respectively, with 21 bases between them. Germline values: CDR1 MNHEY, CDR2 SMNVEV (reference sequence). The CDR3 has 16 amino acids. The CDR3 loop is CASGWGHKSSTGELFF. The CDR3 DNA sequence: TGTGCCAGCGGTTGGGGACATAAGTCTTCAACCGGGGAGCTGTTTTTT.

This sequence joins TRBV2 and TRBJ1-5, with TRBD1 matching 10 bases. J was trimmed by 4 bases and V by 3 bases; bases with no gene match: 0. Germline V gene sequence: CDR1 SNHLY, CDR2 FYNNEI. The CDR3 loop spans 14 amino acids. CDR3 region: CASSEDRGNQPQHF. The DNA for the CDR3 is TGTGCCAGCAGTGAGGACAGGGGGAATCAGCCCCAGCATTTT.

V and J are TRBV4-2 and TRBJ1-5; D possibly corresponds to TRBD1 (5 bases). CDR3 length: 15 amino acids. The germline V and J ends were trimmed by 0 bases and 3 bases, with 9 bases remaining between them. The germline V gene encodes CDR1 LGHNA and CDR2 YNFKEQ. CDR3 protein: CASSQDRQTNQPQHF. Written as DNA, the CDR3 is TGTGCCAGCAGCCAAGATCGACAGACCAATCAGCCCCAGCATTTT.

The rearrangement joins TRBV10-3 to TRBJ1-3; no clear D gene. Germline loops: CDR1 ENHRY, CDR2 SYGVKD. V was trimmed by 6 bases and J by 0 bases, leaving 15 bases between them. This CDR3 is built from 16 residues. The CDR3 DNA reads as TGTGCCATCAGCCCCACCGAGGGCCGCTCTGGAAACACCATATATTTT. Translation gives CAISPTEGRSGNTIYF.

The chain carries TRBV10-1 and TRBJ1-1, with D tentatively TRBD1 (6 bases). Trimming removed 6 bases from V and 4 bases from J, with 9 bases in between. The germline V gene encodes CDR1 WNHNN and CDR2 SYGVQD (reference sequence). The CDR3 is 12 residues long. CDR3 protein: CASREGGTEAFF. CDR3 sequence (DNA): TGCGCCAGCAGAGAAGGGGGCACTGAAGCTTTCTTT.

This clone was detected only a few times. The chain recombines TRBV4-1 with TRBJ2-7, with TRBD1 matching 9 bases. This CDR3 spans 16 amino acids. The V gene end was trimmed by 3 bases and the J gene end by 6 bases; junction bases not matched to a gene: 12. Germline lookup yields CDR1 MGHRA and CDR2 YSYEKL. The CDR3, as DNA: TGCGCCAGCAGCCACCACCGGGACAGGGTATACGGCGAGCAGTACTTC. This gives the protein CASSHHRDRVYGEQYF.

This clone showed up just once. V and J are TRBV2 and TRBJ1-1; 7 bases match TRBD1. The CDR3 is made up of 13 amino acids. After removal of 8 bases from V and 5 bases from J, the junction contained 8 bases not matched to a gene. Germline CDR1 reads SNHLY; CDR2 reads FYNNEI. This CDR3 is CASGGQVTTEAFF. In nucleotides, the CDR3 is TGTGCCAGCGGTGGACAGGTAACTACTGAAGCTTTCTTT.

The V and J genes are TRBV5-5 and TRBJ2-5; TRBD1 might be the D (7 bases). CDR3 length: 14 residues. Germline V gives CDR1 SGHKS, CDR2 YYEKEE (reference sequence). V dropped 4 bases and J dropped 4 bases, with 14 bases sitting between them. Written as DNA, the CDR3 is TGTGCCAGCAGCGGGGGGACAGCTCTAGAGACCCAGTACTTC. Protein: CASSGGTALETQYF.

The chain links TRBV12-3 or TRBV12-4 to TRBJ2-2; no clear D gene. The germline V and J ends were trimmed by 0 bases and 5 bases, with 4 bases remaining between them. The CDR3 totals 13 residues. As DNA, the CDR3 is TGTGCCAGCAGTTTAGCGAGTACCGGGGAGCTGTTTTTT. It translates to CASSLASTGELFF.